A selection of T cell receptor beta chains follows, all from one sample in a study of T cell clonotyping in hematopoietic cell transplantation. Repertoires were generated with immunoSEQ multiplex PCR, while TCRdb's copy carries only in-frame clones and drops some. The sample contains around 5,900 clones, around 71% of which appear only once. The sample was PBMCs, taken 180 days after allogeneic stem cell transplant. These receptors were obtained from a male patient in his forties or fifties who had an allogeneic stem cell transplant from an unrelated donor, so the T cells may come from the graft donor. Some clones in this sample may be carry-over from other donors' samples. Each CDR3 is given with its conserved first and last residue. Each record gives: CDR3 DNA, CDR3 protein, clone size, D gene, J gene, V gene. A D gene is named only where the DNA matches it firmly. Clone size is given for some rows only: seen once, a few or many times, or a class if the clone is expanded.

cdr3_nt: TGCAGCGTTGACAGAGTAAACACTGAAGCTTTCTTT
cdr3_aa: CSVDRVNTEAFF
clone_size: few
d_call: NA
j_call: TRBJ1-1
v_call: TRBV29-1

cdr3_nt: TGTGCCAGCAGTGAATCGGAGGTCCCCCCAAACACTGAAGCTTTCTTT
cdr3_aa: CASSESEVPPNTEAFF
clone_size: NA
d_call: NA
j_call: TRBJ1-1
v_call: TRBV2

cdr3_nt: TGTGCCAGCAGTACGGGGTTCAACGAGCAGTACTTC
cdr3_aa: CASSTGFNEQYF
clone_size: large
d_call: NA
j_call: TRBJ2-7
v_call: TRBV6-5

cdr3_nt: TGTGCCAGCAGTGATTGCTCTACAACAGGGTACCAAGAGACCCAGTACTTC
cdr3_aa: CASSDCSTTGYQETQYF
clone_size: NA
d_call: NA
j_call: TRBJ2-5
v_call: TRBV25-1

cdr3_nt: TGTGCCAGCTCACCATCCCGGAGTCCCGGGCAGCCCCAGCATTTT
cdr3_aa: CASSPSRSPGQPQHF
clone_size: NA
d_call: NA
j_call: TRBJ1-5
v_call: TRBV18

cdr3_nt: TGTGCCAGCAGTAAAGTTTCTGGAAACACCATATATTTT
cdr3_aa: CASSKVSGNTIYF
clone_size: NA
d_call: NA
j_call: TRBJ1-3
v_call: TRBV5-6

cdr3_nt: TGCGCCAGCAGCTTGGGGGCCGGGGTGGACGGCTATGGCTACACCTTC
cdr3_aa: CASSLGAGVDGYGYTF
clone_size: few
d_call: NA
j_call: TRBJ1-2
v_call: TRBV5-1

cdr3_nt: TGCGCCAGCAGCTTAGTCGGCAGGGGGGTAACTGAAGCTTTCTTT
cdr3_aa: CASSLVGRGVTEAFF
clone_size: few
d_call: TRBD1
j_call: TRBJ1-1
v_call: TRBV5-1

cdr3_nt: TGTGCCAGCAGTGACCCTTCTGGTCAGCCCCAGCATTTT
cdr3_aa: CASSDPSGQPQHF
clone_size: NA
d_call: NA
j_call: TRBJ1-5
v_call: TRBV2

cdr3_nt: TGTGCCTGGGGTACGGGACAGGGGGCTGTGCGCAATCAGCCCCAGCATTTT
cdr3_aa: CAWGTGQGAVRNQPQHF
clone_size: NA
d_call: TRBD1
j_call: TRBJ1-5
v_call: TRBV30

cdr3_nt: TGTGCCATCAGTGACGCCCGACAGGTCTATGGCTACACCTTC
cdr3_aa: CAISDARQVYGYTF
clone_size: few
d_call: NA
j_call: TRBJ1-2
v_call: TRBV10-3

cdr3_nt: TGTGCCAGCAGTTACCCAGTGGAAAAGATCACAGATACGCAGTATTTT
cdr3_aa: CASSYPVEKITDTQYF
clone_size: NA
d_call: NA
j_call: TRBJ2-3
v_call: TRBV6-5

cdr3_nt: TGTGCCAGCAGCCCGGACAGGGCTCAGCCCCAGCATTTT
cdr3_aa: CASSPDRAQPQHF
clone_size: few
d_call: TRBD1
j_call: TRBJ1-5
v_call: TRBV6-4

cdr3_nt: TGCGCCAGCAGCACAGCTAATAGCAATCAGCCCCAGCATTTT
cdr3_aa: CASSTANSNQPQHF
clone_size: NA
d_call: NA
j_call: TRBJ1-5
v_call: TRBV4-1

cdr3_nt: TGTGCCAGCAGCTTAGATTTGCCCCCGCTGCATTTT
cdr3_aa: CASSLDLPPLHF
clone_size: NA
d_call: NA
j_call: TRBJ1-5
v_call: TRBV7-2